What follows describes a single TCR beta chain. Original processing notes: Reference gene primers were amplified, and this amplification served to estimate nucleated cell counts. Only in-frame clones appear in the TCRdb table, and some are missing; sequencing was by immunoSEQ multiplex PCR. V and J calls and clone size come straight from that table; D and trimming were deduced from the DNA. In the table there are about 280,000 clones, around 82% of which are singletons. The data were obtained in a study of blood T cell repertoires in COVID-19. Whole-study context: Sites across the United States, Italy and Spain contributed samples from acute and convalescent COVID-19.

There are 15 residues in the CDR3. V lost 5 bases and J 7 bases, leaving 17 bases between the germline ends. Germline loops: CDR1 LNHDA, CDR2 SQIVND (reference sequence). The chain uses TRBV19 and TRBJ1-4; tentatively, D is TRBD1 (6 bases). The clonotype originates from a woman aged 45-65 years who had recovered from COVID-19. The sample was peripheral blood. CDR3 residues: CASSFYRDQGEKLFF. As DNA, the CDR3 is TGTGCCAGTAGTTTTTACAGGGACCAGGGTGAAAAACTGTTTTTT.